The 16 T cell receptor beta chains below were found in one sample sequenced in a study of siplizumab effects on memory and regulatory T cells. Sequencing used immunoSEQ multiplex PCR; TCRdb keeps in-frame clones, though not all of them. The profile shows 99,000 or so clones, under 95% of them singletons. The specimen sequenced was CD4+ T cells sorted from blood. All receptors come from a human donor in good health.

This chain links TRBV11-3 with TRBJ2-5, with unresolved D. With 7 bases removed from V and 2 bases from J, the gap between germline ends came to 11 bases. Germline values: CDR1 SGHNT, CDR2 YENEEA. CDR3 length equals 13 residues. The CDR3 here is CASMKDVQETQYF. The DNA of the CDR3 is TGTGCCAGCATGAAAGACGTTCAAGAGACCCAGTACTTC.

This clone came up once. The gene calls are TRBV2 and TRBJ2-3, with TRBD2 matching 8 bases. Germline values: CDR1 SNHLY, CDR2 FYNNEI. Trimming at V came to 4 bases and at J to 6 bases, leaving 9 bases not matched to a gene. The CDR3 runs to 15 residues. The CDR3, as DNA: TGTGCCAGCAGTGTTCCTAGCGGGTCCTCGGATACGCAGTATTTT. Amino acids: CASSVPSGSSDTQYF.

The V and J genes are TRBV11-2 and TRBJ2-7, with TRBD2 as a possible D gene (5 bases). There are 14 residues in the CDR3. The V gene lost 5 bases and the J gene lost 6 bases, with 17 bases spanning the gap. The V gene's germline CDR1 is SGHAT and CDR2 FQNNGV. In DNA form, the CDR3 reads TGTGCCAGCAGCCCCCGGGGTATGTCTGCCGAGCAGTACTTC. It encodes CASSPRGMSAEQYF.

The chain links TRBV5-1 to TRBJ1-4; no clear D. The CDR3 sequence is 14 residues long. Germline-derived CDR1 and CDR2 are SGHRS and YFSETQ. V lost 6 bases and J lost 7, with 16 bases in between. The CDR3: CASNPGSGAEKLFF. The CDR3 nucleotides read TGCGCCAGCAACCCGGGATCCGGCGCTGAAAAACTGTTTTTT.

This chain joins TRBV5-1 and TRBJ1-2; TRBD1 matches 7 bases. J lost 2 bases, V lost 1 base, and 8 bases had no gene match. The CDR3 is 16 amino acids. Germline CDR1 reads SGHRS; CDR2 reads YFSETQ. The CDR3: CASSLSGTESNYGYTF. CDR3 nucleotides: TGCGCCAGCAGCTTGTCAGGGACAGAAAGCAACTATGGCTACACCTTC.

A few counts support this clone. The rearrangement joins TRBV4-1 to TRBJ1-5; D possibly corresponds to TRBD1 (5 bases). This CDR3 has 14 amino acids. V shed 1 base and J shed 6 bases, with 10 bases lying between them. Germline V gene data show CDR1 as MGHRA and CDR2 as YSYEKL. Written as DNA, the CDR3 is TGCGCCAGCAGCCAAGTCAGGGAGGGTCAGCCCCAGCATTTT. Protein: CASSQVREGQPQHF.

In this sample, this clone turned up once. The V call is TRBV25-1, the J call TRBJ2-7; D not resolved. The V end lost 4 bases, the J end lost 3 bases, and 7 bases lay between the germline ends. This CDR3 region has 12 residues. Germline CDR1 reads MGHDK; CDR2 reads SYGVNS. CDR3 coding DNA: TGTGCCAGCAGTGGTGGGGTCTACGAGCAGTACTTC. It yields the protein CASSGGVYEQYF.

This chain uses TRBV5-5 with TRBJ2-7; no clear D gene. Germline-derived CDR1 and CDR2 are SGHKS and YYEKEE (reference sequence). Trimming stripped 7 bases from V and 5 bases from J, with 22 bases between. CDR3 length: 15 residues. The CDR3 region has the DNA TGTGCCAGCTACCGCGAGACCGGCTATTACAACGAGCAGTACTTC. Translated: CASYRETGYYNEQYF.

This clone is a singleton in its sample. This rearrangement joins TRBV6-5 to TRBJ1-1; no reliable D call. V was pared by 5 bases and J by 1 base, with 2 bases between. The CDR3 extends over 11 amino acids. Germline CDR1 reads MNHEY; CDR2 reads SVGAGI. The CDR3 sequence: CASSRNTEAFF. For the CDR3, the DNA is TGTGCCAGCAGTCGGAACACTGAAGCTTTCTTT.

The J gene is TRBJ1-5, the V gene TRBV6-5, with D uncertain. With 7 bases removed from V and 4 bases from J, the gap between germline ends came to 14 bases. Germline CDR1 is MNHEY and CDR2 is SVGAGI. This CDR3 is built from 14 residues. CDR3 protein: CASTEHLMNQPQHF. The CDR3 region has the DNA TGTGCCAGCACCGAACACCTTATGAATCAGCCCCAGCATTTT.

This chain uses TRBV19 with TRBJ2-1; D may be TRBD1 or TRBD2 (5 bases each). Trimming cost V 1 base and J 9 bases, with 16 bases left between them. The V gene's germline CDR1 is LNHDA and CDR2 SQIVND (reference sequence). This CDR3 comprises 15 residues. The CDR3 is CASSIGRIPGGEQFF. The CDR3 bases are TGTGCCAGTAGTATAGGCCGGATACCTGGGGGTGAGCAGTTCTTC.

This clone was recorded only once. The V gene is TRBV27, the J gene TRBJ2-1, with D possibly called TRBD1 or TRBD2 (5 bases each). Trimming took off 6 bases at V and 0 bases at J, with 15 bases between the two ends. Germline V gene data show CDR1 as MNHEY and CDR2 as SMNVEV (reference sequence). CDR3 length: 16 amino acids. The CDR3 is CASRGVKGRSYNEQFF. The CDR3 DNA reads TGTGCCAGCAGGGGGGTGAAGGGACGCTCCTACAATGAGCAGTTCTTC.

J is TRBJ2-2 and V is TRBV5-1, with D possibly being TRBD2 (6 bases). V lost 3 bases and J 7 bases, leaving 13 bases between the germline ends. The CDR3 extends over 14 amino acids. Germline-derived CDR1 and CDR2 are SGHRS and YFSETQ. The CDR3 DNA reads as TGCGCCAGCAGCTCCGCTGCAGCGGGCGGGGAGCTGTTTTTT. Translation gives CASSSAAAGGELFF.

The chain links TRBV13 to TRBJ1-1; possibly TRBD1 for D (5 bases). Trimming left V 3 bases short and J 1 base short, with 9 bases between. The CDR3 is 14 amino acids. Germline-derived CDR1 and CDR2 are PRHDT and FYEKMQ (reference sequence). CDR3 sequence: CASSFPQGNTEAFF. The CDR3 DNA reads as TGTGCCAGCAGCTTCCCTCAGGGGAACACTGAAGCTTTCTTT.

The chain carries TRBV5-1 and TRBJ1-4, with 9 bases lining up with TRBD1. The germline gives CDR1 SGHRS, CDR2 YFSETQ. The V segment lost 3 bases and the J segment 8 bases; nucleotides outside the gene matches: 11. The CDR3 runs to 16 residues. The CDR3 region is CASSSGGTGSLEKLFF. CDR3 nucleotide sequence: TGCGCCAGCAGCTCGGGAGGGACAGGGTCGCTGGAAAAACTGTTTTTT.

The chain employs TRBV9 and TRBJ2-1; maybe TRBD2 (6 bases). Trimming stripped 3 bases from V and 4 bases from J, with 11 bases between. The CDR3 sequence is 14 residues long. Germline-derived CDR1 and CDR2 are SGDLS and YYNGEE. The DNA for the CDR3 is TGTGCCAGCAGCGGAGGGCGGGGATACAATGAGCAGTTCTTC. It specifies CASSGGRGYNEQFF.